In its sample, the clone carrying this T cell receptor (beta chain) was seen once. Its target is not known. The data are from a study of blood T cells in healthy people across ages. Looking at the study overall: With template switching, about one barcoded beta molecule was captured per two T cells. Overall study results and limits: The donors' CMV status was not determined, possibly confounding changes in expanded clonotypes. Donors of long life had a larger count of naive CD4+ cells and greater diversity than aged donors. As age increased, TCR beta diversity per million T cells fell in a roughly linear fashion.

The CDR3 has 16 residues. Germline CDR1 is SNHLY and CDR2 is FYNNEI. V lost 4 bases and J lost 1, with 17 bases in between. A J-beta primer mix and a sample-barcoded 5' primer were used in a second PCR of roughly 7 to 12 cycles. TCRdb fed the 5' RACE reads into MiXCR, producing one record per CDR3 protein. The sample includes about a million distinct CDR3 sequences, roughly 47% seen only once; the top ten take over 20%. The chain recombines TRBV2 with TRBJ2-7, with a tentative D call TRBD2 (6 bases). Sequencing was performed on blood. The receptor's source is a woman aged 55 to 70 in good health. CDR3 protein: CASSAIAGTGSYEQYF. The CDR3 bases are TGTGCCAGCAGTGCTATCGCGGGGACCGGTTCCTACGAGCAGTACTTC.